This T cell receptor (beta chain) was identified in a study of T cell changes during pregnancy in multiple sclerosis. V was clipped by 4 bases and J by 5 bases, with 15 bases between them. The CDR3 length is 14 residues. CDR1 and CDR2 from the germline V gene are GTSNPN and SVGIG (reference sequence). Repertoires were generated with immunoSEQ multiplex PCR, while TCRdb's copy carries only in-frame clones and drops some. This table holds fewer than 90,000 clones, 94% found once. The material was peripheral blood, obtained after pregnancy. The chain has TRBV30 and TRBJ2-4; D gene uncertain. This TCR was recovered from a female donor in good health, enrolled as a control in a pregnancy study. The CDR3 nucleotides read TGTGCCTGGACCCCGCGGAGTTTGGAAAACATTCAGTACTTC. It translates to CAWTPRSLENIQYF.